The table lists the clone carrying this T cell receptor beta chain with many counts. Reverse transcription of roughly 470 ng total RNA with a constant-region primer produced TCR beta cDNA. The TCR beta library was amplified through three nested multiplex PCR rounds in a modified ARM-PCR procedure. The first two PCR rounds, roughly 9 cycles each, used TRBV1-TRBV30 forward primers and a C-beta reverse primer. Using its own MiXCR run on the multiplex PCR reads, TCRdb lists one record per CDR3 protein. The sample records about 190,000 distinct CDR3 sequences, around four fifths being singletons. Scientists recovered RNA and DNA together from roughly 21-30 mg of unsorted bulk tissue. Uniformly, tumor samples exhibited a viable tumor cell fraction exceeding 75%. This sample is drawn from a study of tumor-infiltrating lymphocytes in primary liver carcinoma. Study background: The study reported T1-T3 N0M0 tumors spanning 4.2 to 10 cm. Productive TCRbeta read counts per sample ran from roughly 3.6 to 7.5 million and were similar across tissue types.

CDR1 SGHAT and CDR2 FQNNGV come from the germline V gene. The CDR3 covers 15 residues. With 1 base removed from V and 4 bases from J, the gap between germline ends came to 10 bases. The chain employs TRBV11-2 and TRBJ1-4; D is undetermined. This TCR derives from a man between 40 and 49 years old with primary liver carcinoma and hepatitis B virus infection. The sample consisted of tumor tissue from primary liver carcinoma. CDR3 loop: CASSLGVGINEKLFF. The CDR3 DNA follows: TGTGCCAGCAGCTTAGGAGTAGGGATTAATGAAAAACTGTTTTTT. Filled out from reference TRBV11-2 and TRBJ1-4, the complete variable domain reads EAGVAQSPRYKIIEKRQSVAFWCNPISGHATLYWYQQILGQGPKLLIQFQNNGVVDDSQLPKDRFSAERLKGVDSTLKIQPAKLEDSAVYLCASSLGVGINEKLFFGSGTQLSVL.